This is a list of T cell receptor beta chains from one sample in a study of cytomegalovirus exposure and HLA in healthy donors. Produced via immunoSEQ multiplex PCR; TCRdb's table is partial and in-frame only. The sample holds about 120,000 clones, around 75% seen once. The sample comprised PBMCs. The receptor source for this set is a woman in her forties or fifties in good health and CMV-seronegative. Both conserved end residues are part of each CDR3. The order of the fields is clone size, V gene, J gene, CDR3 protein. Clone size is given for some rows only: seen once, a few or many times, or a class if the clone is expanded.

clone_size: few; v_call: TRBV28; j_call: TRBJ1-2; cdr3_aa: CASTRDRDGGYTF
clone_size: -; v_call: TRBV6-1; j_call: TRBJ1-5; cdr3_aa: CASSQGRGNQPQHF
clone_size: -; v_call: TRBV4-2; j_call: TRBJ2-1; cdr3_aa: CASSQDLSGTAYNEQFF
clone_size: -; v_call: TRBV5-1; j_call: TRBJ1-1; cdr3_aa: CASSLNGQNTEAFF
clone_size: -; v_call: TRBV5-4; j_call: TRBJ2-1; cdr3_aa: CASSSRTSGSYNEQFF
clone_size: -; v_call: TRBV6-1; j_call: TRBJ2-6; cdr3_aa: CASAVAAGANVLTF
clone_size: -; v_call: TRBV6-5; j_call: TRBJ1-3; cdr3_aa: CASSGNTIYF
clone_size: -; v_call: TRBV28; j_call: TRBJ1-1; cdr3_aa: CASSPRMDRGVTEAFF
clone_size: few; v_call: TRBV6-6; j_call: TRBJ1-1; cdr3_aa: CASGPQGALTEAFF
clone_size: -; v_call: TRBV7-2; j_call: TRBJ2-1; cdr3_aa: CASSSFPRGVFMEQFF
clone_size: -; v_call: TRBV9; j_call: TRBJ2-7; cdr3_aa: CASSVGGSGNPGEQYF
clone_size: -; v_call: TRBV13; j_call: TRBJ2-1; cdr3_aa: CASSLGGSGGEQFF
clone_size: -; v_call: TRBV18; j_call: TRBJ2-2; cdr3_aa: CASSPPGLANTGELFF
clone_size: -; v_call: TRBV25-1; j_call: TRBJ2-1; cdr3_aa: CASSDRTSGRAYNEQFF
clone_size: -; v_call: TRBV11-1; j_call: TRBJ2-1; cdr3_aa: CASRSGLPQGDEQFF
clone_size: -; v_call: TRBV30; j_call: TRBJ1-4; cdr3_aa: CATGLFNEKLFF
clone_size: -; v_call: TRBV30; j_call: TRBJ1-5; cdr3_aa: CAWSGSRLGPQHF
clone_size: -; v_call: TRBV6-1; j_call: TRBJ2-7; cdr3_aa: CASSERDRDGEQYF
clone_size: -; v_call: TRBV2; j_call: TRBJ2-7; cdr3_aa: CASTQTDSSYEQYF
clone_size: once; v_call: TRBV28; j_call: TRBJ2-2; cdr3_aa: CASSLQGNTGELFF
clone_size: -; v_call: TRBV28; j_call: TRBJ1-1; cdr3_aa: CASSRLDTSEAFF
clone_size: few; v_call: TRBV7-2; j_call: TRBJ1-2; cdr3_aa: CASSLDRVYGYTF
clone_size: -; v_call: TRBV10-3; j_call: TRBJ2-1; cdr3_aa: CASSTGTSGRNEQFF
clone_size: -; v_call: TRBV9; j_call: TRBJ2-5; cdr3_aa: CASSVGTGPVKIQETQYF
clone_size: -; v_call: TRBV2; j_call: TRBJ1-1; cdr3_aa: CASDGDTEAFF